These 26 T cell receptor beta chains originate from one sample sequenced in a study of T cell repertoires in cytomegalovirus infection. Each CDR3 protein gets one entry after TCRdb re-called the reads with MiXCR. The table lists around 430,000 distinct CDR3 sequences, about 42% of them singletons. Antigens for these TCRs are unknown. This specimen was cultured PBMCs, taken from culture after CMV antigen stimulation. These receptors all stem from a human donor in good health (CMV status not recorded). Some clones in this sample may be carry-over from other donors' samples.

The chain couples TRBV7-6 to TRBJ2-7, with 11 bases fitting TRBD1. The CDR3 loop spans 15 amino acids. The trim removed 5 bases at V and 6 bases at J, leaving 9 bases unmatched. CDR1 is SGHVS, CDR2 FNYEAQ, per germline. CDR3 region: CASSQGGTGGREQYF. The CDR3 DNA follows: TGTGCCAGCAGCCAAGGGGGGACAGGGGGACGCGAGCAGTACTTC. Together with reference TRBV7-6 and TRBJ2-7, the CDR3 gives the full variable domain: GAGVSQSPRYKVTKRGQDVALRCDPISGHVSLYWYRQALGQGPEFLTYFNYEAQQDKSGLPNDRFSAERPEGSISTLTIQRTEQRDSAMYRCASSQGGTGGREQYFGPGTRLTVT.

This clonotype occurred many times. The CDR3 coding sequence is TGTGCCAGCAGCTTTGGGGCCTATGGCTACACCTTC. Protein: CASSFGAYGYTF. The rearrangement uses TRBV7-2 and TRBJ1-2; possible D gene TRBD1, 5 bases. Germline V gene lookup returns CDR1 SGHTA and CDR2 FQGNSA. CDR3 size: 12 residues. Trimming took 3 bases from V and 4 from J, leaving 6 bases between them.

This chain joins TRBV6-1 and TRBJ1-1; D not resolved. The CDR3 spans 15 residues. V dropped 8 bases and J dropped 5 bases, with 21 bases sitting between them. Germline CDR1 MNHNS, CDR2 SASEGT. In DNA form, the CDR3 reads TGTGCCAGCCTCCCGGGCCTCTTTAGTTGGACTGAAGCTTTCTTT. Translating it yields CASLPGLFSWTEAFF.

This clonotype was seen only once. The V gene is TRBV6-8, the J gene TRBJ1-2, with D tentatively TRBD1 (5 bases). Germline V gene sequence: CDR1 MNHGY, CDR2 SAAAGT. The CDR3 is made up of 14 amino acids. V dropped 7 bases and J dropped 3 bases, with 15 bases sitting between them. The CDR3 region has the DNA TGTGCCAGCACAAAACGGGCCAGGGACTATGGCTACACCTTC. It specifies CASTKRARDYGYTF.

The genes are TRBV5-1 and TRBJ2-4; D is ambiguous. The length of the CDR3 is 13 residues. Germline CDR1 reads SGHRS; CDR2 reads YFSETQ. The germline V and J ends were trimmed by 4 bases and 1 base, with 6 bases remaining between them. The CDR3 sequence is CASSPEAKNIQYF. The DNA for the CDR3 is TGCGCCAGCAGCCCGGAGGCCAAAAACATTCAGTACTTC.

This clonotype turned up a few times. CDR3 DNA sequence: TGTGCCAGTAGTCCCACCGCCAGGGGCGGTTCCTACGAGCAGTACTTC. This sequence encodes CASSPTARGGSYEQYF. The gene calls are TRBV19 and TRBJ2-7; weak D call: TRBD1 (6 bases). This CDR3 is built from 16 residues. Germline V gene data show CDR1 as LNHDA and CDR2 as SQIVND (reference sequence). With 5 bases removed from V and 1 base from J, the gap between germline ends came to 18 bases.

The chain has TRBV19 and TRBJ2-4; D call uncertain. V gave up 7 bases and J gave up 15 bases, with 13 bases separating them. CDR3 length equals 10 residues. The germline V gene encodes CDR1 LNHDA and CDR2 SQIVND (reference sequence). CDR3 sequence reads: CASTRTRWYF. CDR3 sequence (DNA): TGTGCCAGTACTAGGACCCGGTGGTACTTC.

The chain carries TRBV10-3 and TRBJ2-7; TRBD1 aligns across 9 bases. Germline V gene sequence: CDR1 ENHRY, CDR2 SYGVKD. The ends lost 6 bases at V and 9 bases at J; junction bases unmatched: 9. The CDR3 consists of 13 residues. The CDR3, as DNA: TGTGCCATCAGGGGGGGACAGGGCGCCCGGCAGTACTTC. Encoded protein: CAIRGGQGARQYF.

The chain recombines TRBV19 with TRBJ2-5; D is unresolved. Germline V gene data show CDR1 as LNHDA and CDR2 as SQIVND (reference sequence). This CDR3 spans 13 amino acids. The V gene lost 3 bases and the J gene lost 3 bases, with 8 bases spanning the gap. The CDR3 here is CASSMVSKETQYF. The CDR3, as DNA: TGTGCCAGTAGTATGGTCAGCAAAGAGACCCAGTACTTC.

This clonotype was picked up a small number of times. The chain carries TRBV7-2 and TRBJ2-1; the match to TRBD2 covers 16 bases. The length of the CDR3 is 16 residues. CDR1 is SGHTA and CDR2 is FQGNSA in the germline V gene. The trim removed 4 bases at V and 4 bases at J, leaving 1 base unmatched. The chain's CDR3 is CASSSGLAGGYNEQFF. DNA for the CDR3: TGTGCCAGCAGCTCGGGACTAGCGGGGGGGTACAATGAGCAGTTCTTC.

This clonotype has just a few counts. This chain joins TRBV7-9 and TRBJ2-1; 12 bases are a match to TRBD2. The junction had 5 bases not matched to a gene; V was cut back by 4 bases and J by 13 bases. Germline CDR1 is SEHNR and CDR2 is FQNEAQ (reference sequence). The CDR3 sequence is 13 residues long. CDR3 in DNA: TGTGCCAGCAGCTCTAGCGGGAGGGCCGAACAGTTCTTC. Residues: CASSSSGRAEQFF.

The chain couples TRBV11-2 to TRBJ2-1, with a weak D call TRBD2 (7 bases). The germline V and J ends were trimmed by 1 base and 10 bases, with 14 bases remaining between them. CDR1 is SGHAT and CDR2 is FQNNGV in the germline V gene. The CDR3 has 14 amino acids. The CDR3 region is CASSLVGGLFEQFF. The CDR3 DNA follows: TGTGCCAGCAGCTTAGTGGGGGGGCTCTTCGAGCAGTTCTTC.

This clonotype showed up just once. This chain connects TRBV20-1 to TRBJ2-5, with 13 bases lining up with TRBD2. The CDR3 spans 15 residues. Germline lookup yields CDR1 DFQATT and CDR2 SNEGSKA (reference sequence). Unmatched junction bases numbered 8, after V lost 5 bases and J lost 5 bases. The CDR3 here is CSAASLAGGRETQYF. The CDR3 DNA reads as TGCAGTGCTGCCTCACTAGCGGGGGGGCGTGAGACCCAGTACTTC.

V and J are TRBV12-3 or TRBV12-4 and TRBJ1-5; 7 bases align to TRBD1. The CDR3 totals 15 residues. Germline trimming cut 6 bases from V and 1 base from J; bases unmatched to any gene: 6. CDR3 nucleotides: TGTGCCAGCAGCGACGGGACAGCCAGCAATCAGCCCCAGCATTTT. Protein: CASSDGTASNQPQHF.

This clonotype turned up a few times. The V call is TRBV12-3 or TRBV12-4, the J call TRBJ1-2, with D maybe TRBD1 (5 bases). The CDR3 extends over 13 amino acids. Trimming left V 3 bases short and J 4 bases short, with 9 bases between. The CDR3 bases are TGTGCCAGCAGTTTGCCCGGGGCCTATGGCTACACCTTC. This gives the protein CASSLPGAYGYTF.

The CDR3 here is CASSLVMGRNSPLHF. In DNA form, the CDR3 reads TGTGCCAGCAGCTTGGTGATGGGCCGTAATTCACCCCTCCACTTT. This rearrangement joins TRBV7-6 to TRBJ1-6; D not certain. The V end was cut by 3 bases, the J end by 6 bases, with 12 bases between. Germline V gene sequence: CDR1 SGHVS, CDR2 FNYEAQ. This CDR3 has 15 amino acids.

The rearrangement joins TRBV6-1 to TRBJ2-1; D uncertain. The CDR3 sequence is 14 residues long. Germline V gene data show CDR1 as MNHNS and CDR2 as SASEGT. V was trimmed by 5 bases and J by 2 bases, leaving 10 bases between them. CDR3 protein: CASSPRGPYNEQFF. The CDR3 DNA follows: TGTGCCAGCAGTCCCCGAGGACCCTACAATGAGCAGTTCTTC.

The chain links TRBV4-2 to TRBJ2-3, with TRBD2 identical over 11 bases. J lost 3 bases, V lost 4 bases, and 3 bases had no gene match. CDR1 and CDR2 (germline): LGHNA, YNFKEQ. CDR3 size: 15 residues. CDR3 region: CASSLAGGETDTQYF. CDR3 nucleotide sequence: TGTGCCAGCAGCCTAGCGGGGGGGGAGACAGATACGCAGTATTTT.

This clonotype has only one observation. The chain is built from TRBV5-5 and TRBJ1-1; TRBD1 might be the D (5 bases). Germline V gene sequence: CDR1 SGHKS, CDR2 YYEKEE (reference sequence). There are 14 residues in the CDR3. V gave up 2 bases and J gave up 10 bases, with 18 bases separating them. CDR3 in DNA: TGTGCCAGCAGCTTCGGGACGGCGGCCCCAGTAGCTTTCTTT. Its translation is CASSFGTAAPVAFF.

To note about this clonotype: No conserved phenylalanine or tryptophan is present at the end of the CDR3, so a read error is the likely explanation. This sequence joins TRBV7-2 and TRBJ2-1; TRBD2 matches 8 bases. The CDR3 has 15 residues. Germline V gene lookup returns CDR1 SGHTA and CDR2 FQGNSA. V gave up 3 bases and J gave up 8 bases; unmatched junction bases: 9. CDR3 sequence: CASSFGTSGGYEQFC. CDR3 in DNA: TGTGCCAGCAGCTTTGGTACTAGCGGCGGATATGAGCAGTTCTGC.

The chain carries TRBV28 and TRBJ2-5; D is undetermined. The V gene's germline CDR1 is MDHEN and CDR2 SYDVKM. The CDR3 is made up of 13 amino acids. The V gene lost 4 bases and the J gene lost 4 bases, with 10 bases spanning the gap. CDR3 amino acids: CASSSPDRETQYF. CDR3 DNA sequence: TGTGCCAGCAGTTCACCCGACCGAGAGACCCAGTACTTC.

In its sample, this clonotype was seen a few times. The chain employs TRBV7-6 and TRBJ1-5, with TRBD1 identical over 12 bases. After removal of 5 bases from V and 6 bases from J, the junction contained 8 bases not matched to a gene. Germline V gene sequence: CDR1 SGHVS, CDR2 FNYEAQ. This CDR3 has 16 residues. In DNA, the CDR3 is TGTGCCAGCAGCCCCGCCGGGACAGGGGGCATTCAGCCCCAGCATTTT. This codes for CASSPAGTGGIQPQHF.

A few counts support this clonotype. This chain links TRBV6-2 or TRBV6-3 with TRBJ2-1; D is uncertain. Trimming took off 6 bases at V and 2 bases at J, with 11 bases between the two ends. CDR3 length: 14 amino acids. Germline CDR1 reads MNHEY; CDR2 reads SVGEGT. CDR3 in amino acids: CASRAELPYNEQFF. CDR3 bases: TGTGCCAGCAGGGCGGAATTACCCTACAATGAGCAGTTCTTC.

This clonotype has a single count. At one end, the junction sequence differs from germline, possibly due to a read error. V usage is TRBV4-1 and J usage is TRBJ2-1, with TRBD2 identical over 9 bases. CDR3 size: 15 residues. Germline CDR1 is MGHRA and CDR2 is YSYEKL. The CDR3 region has the DNA TGTGCCAGCAGCCAAGTGGTGGGACTAGCCGATGAGCAGTTCTTC. Its protein product is CASSQVVGLADEQFF.

There are many counts of this clonotype. This rearrangement joins TRBV6-1 to TRBJ2-1, with TRBD2 matching 12 bases. The CDR3 contains 15 residues. Germline CDR1 reads MNHNS; CDR2 reads SASEGT. The V segment lost 5 bases and the J segment 6 bases; nucleotides outside the gene matches: 5. DNA for the CDR3: TGTGCCAGCAGTACCCTAGCGGGGGGGCCCAATGAGCAGTTCTTC. Its protein product is CASSTLAGGPNEQFF.

The chain uses TRBV4-1 and TRBJ2-1; D not certain. V lost 0 bases to trimming and J lost 5 bases, with 29 bases between them. The germline V gene encodes CDR1 MGHRA and CDR2 YSYEKL. There are 21 residues in the CDR3. CDR3 protein: CASSQDWLESELSVGNNEQFF. The CDR3 coding sequence is TGCGCCAGCAGCCAAGATTGGTTGGAGTCCGAGCTTTCGGTCGGAAACAATGAGCAGTTCTTC.